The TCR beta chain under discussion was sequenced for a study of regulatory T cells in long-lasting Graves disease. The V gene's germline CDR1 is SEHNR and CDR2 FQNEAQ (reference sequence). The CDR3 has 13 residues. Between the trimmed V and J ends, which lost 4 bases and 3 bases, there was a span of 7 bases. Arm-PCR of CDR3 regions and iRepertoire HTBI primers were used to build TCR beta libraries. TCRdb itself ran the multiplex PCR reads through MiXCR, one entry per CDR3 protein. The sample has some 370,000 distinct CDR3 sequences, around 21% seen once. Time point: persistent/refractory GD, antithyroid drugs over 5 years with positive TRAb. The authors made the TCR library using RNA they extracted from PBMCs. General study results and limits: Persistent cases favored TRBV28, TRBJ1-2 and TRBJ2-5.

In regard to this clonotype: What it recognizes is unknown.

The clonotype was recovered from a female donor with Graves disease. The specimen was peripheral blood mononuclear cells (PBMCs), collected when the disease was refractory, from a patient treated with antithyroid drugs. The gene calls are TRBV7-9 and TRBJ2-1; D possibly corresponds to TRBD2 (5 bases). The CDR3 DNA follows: TGTGCCAGCAGCTCCGCGGGCTACAATGAGCAGTTCTTC. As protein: CASSSAGYNEQFF. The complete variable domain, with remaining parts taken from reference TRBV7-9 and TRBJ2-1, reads DTGVSQNPRHKITKRGQNVTFRCDPISEHNRLYWYRQTLGQGPEFLTYFQNEAQLEKSRLLSDRFSAERPKGSFSTLEIQRTEQGDSAMYLCASSSAGYNEQFFGPGTRLTVL.